This T cell receptor beta chain was observed in a study of blood T cell repertoires in COVID-19. Overall study: Both acute and convalescent COVID-19 samples were obtained from the United States, Italy and Spain. Sample material is recorded as cDNA or gDNA derived from T cells, B-cell-depleted T cells, or PBMCs.

The authors' processing: The authors estimated nucleated cell counts from reference gene primer amplification. Repertoires were generated with immunoSEQ multiplex PCR, while TCRdb's copy carries only in-frame clones and drops some. The V and J calls and the clone size are those of that table, but D and trimming were determined from the DNA. The sample carries about 140,000 clones, 81% recorded once. The receptor was isolated from a human donor in a cohort sampled during active COVID-19. The sequencing sample was made of peripheral blood.

The CDR3 here is CASSFPRESSYEQYF. The DNA of the CDR3 is TGTGCCAGCAGTTTTCCCCGAGAGAGCTCCTACGAGCAGTACTTC. J is TRBJ2-7 and V is TRBV28; D ambiguous. The CDR3 totals 15 residues. Trimming pared 3 bases from V and 0 bases from J, leaving 12 bases between. CDR1 is MDHEN and CDR2 is SYDVKM in the germline V gene.